These T cell receptor beta chains were read from a single sample in a study of blood T cell repertoires in COVID-19. Profiled with immunoSEQ multiplex PCR; TCRdb holds only in-frame clones, not every one. The table has around 300,000 clones, 80% to 90% seen once; the top ten hold 1%. Sequencing was done on a sample of peripheral blood. The receptors were gathered from a man between 45 and 60 years old with active or convalescent COVID-19. CDR3s include the opening cysteine and the closing phenylalanine or tryptophan. D genes are given only for firm matches. Size is stated for part of the rows, as once, few or many counts, or as a class when the clone is expanded.

size: once
V: TRBV9
D: -
J: TRBJ1-1
CDR3: CASSVGGPNTEAFF
DNA: TGTGCCAGCAGCGTAGGAGGCCCGAACACTGAAGCTTTCTTT

size: -
V: TRBV19
D: -
J: TRBJ2-3
CDR3: CASSISPDSHTQYF
DNA: TGTGCCAGTAGTATATCACCCGACTCGCATACGCAGTATTTT

size: once
V: TRBV30
D: -
J: TRBJ2-4
CDR3: CAWKGAKNIQYF
DNA: TGTGCCTGGAAGGGGGCCAAAAACATTCAGTACTTC

size: few
V: TRBV10-1
D: TRBD2
J: TRBJ2-7
CDR3: CASSGTSSGEQYF
DNA: TGCGCCAGCAGCGGGACTAGTTCTGGCGAGCAGTACTTC

size: -
V: TRBV30
D: TRBD1
J: TRBJ1-5
CDR3: CAWGQGAGQPQHF
DNA: TGTGCCTGGGGACAGGGGGCCGGGCAGCCCCAGCATTTT

size: -
V: TRBV27
D: -
J: TRBJ2-2
CDR3: CASSSTITGELFF
DNA: TGTGCCAGCAGTTCTACCATCACCGGGGAGCTGTTTTTT

size: -
V: TRBV5-1
D: -
J: TRBJ1-5
CDR3: CASSLSGDSNQPQHF
DNA: TGCGCCAGCAGCTTGTCAGGGGACAGCAATCAGCCCCAGCATTTT

size: -
V: TRBV2
D: TRBD1
J: TRBJ1-6
CDR3: CASQDRPVNPLHF
DNA: TGTGCCAGCCAGGACAGGCCCGTGAATCCCCTCCACTTT

size: few
V: TRBV7-2
D: -
J: TRBJ1-1
CDR3: CASSSRTASRNTEAFF
DNA: TGTGCCAGCAGCTCCCGGACAGCCTCTCGGAACACTGAAGCTTTCTTT

size: -
V: TRBV5-1
D: TRBD2
J: TRBJ2-1
CDR3: CASSPGLAGVGNEQFF
DNA: TGCGCCAGCAGCCCTGGACTAGCGGGAGTGGGCAATGAGCAGTTCTTC

size: -
V: TRBV10-3
D: -
J: TRBJ1-6
CDR3: CAISVGAGGDSPLHF
DNA: TGTGCCATCAGTGTAGGGGCCGGCGGGGATTCACCCCTCCACTTT

size: -
V: TRBV29-1
D: TRBD2
J: TRBJ2-1
CDR3: CSVSGLAGGGQFF
DNA: TGCAGCGTTTCCGGACTAGCGGGAGGGGGGCAGTTCTTC

size: -
V: TRBV4-3
D: TRBD1
J: TRBJ1-2
CDR3: CASSQRTGGADGYTF
DNA: TGCGCCAGCAGCCAGCGGACAGGGGGCGCGGATGGCTACACCTTC

size: -
V: TRBV2
D: -
J: TRBJ2-7
CDR3: CASSKTATYDEQYF
DNA: TGTGCCAGCAGTAAGACAGCCACCTACGATGAGCAGTACTTC

size: -
V: TRBV12-3/TRBV12-4
D: -
J: TRBJ1-4
CDR3: CASSFSRTKKLFF
DNA: TGTGCCAGCAGTTTCAGTCGAACGAAAAAACTGTTTTTT

size: once
V: TRBV28
D: TRBD2
J: TRBJ2-3
CDR3: CASSFVGGPLAQYF
DNA: TGTGCCAGCAGTTTCGTGGGAGGGCCGTTGGCGCAGTATTTT

size: -
V: TRBV11-2
D: TRBD1
J: TRBJ1-5
CDR3: CASSQDRAHQPQHF
DNA: TGTGCCAGCAGCCAGGACAGGGCACATCAGCCCCAGCATTTT

size: -
V: TRBV19
D: TRBD2
J: TRBJ2-5
CDR3: CASSRLAEETQYF
DNA: TGTGCCAGTAGTAGGCTAGCGGAAGAGACCCAGTACTTC